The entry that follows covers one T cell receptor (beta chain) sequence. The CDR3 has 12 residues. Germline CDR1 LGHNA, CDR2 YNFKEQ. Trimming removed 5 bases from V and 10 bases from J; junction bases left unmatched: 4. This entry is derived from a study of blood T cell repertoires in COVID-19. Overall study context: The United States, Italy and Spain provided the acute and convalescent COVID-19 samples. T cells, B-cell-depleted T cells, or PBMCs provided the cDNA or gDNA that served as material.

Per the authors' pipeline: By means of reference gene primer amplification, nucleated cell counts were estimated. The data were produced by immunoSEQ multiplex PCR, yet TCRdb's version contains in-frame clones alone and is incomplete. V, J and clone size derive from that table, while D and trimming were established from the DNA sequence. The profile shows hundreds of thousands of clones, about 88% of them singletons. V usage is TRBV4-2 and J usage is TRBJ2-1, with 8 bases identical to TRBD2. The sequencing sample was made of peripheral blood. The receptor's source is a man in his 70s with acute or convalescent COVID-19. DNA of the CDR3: TGTGCCAGCAGCTCGACTAGCGAGGAGCAGTTCTTC. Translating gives CASSSTSEEQFF.